The 29 T cell receptor beta chains below were found in one sample sequenced in a study of shared clonotypes between healthy human individuals. The naive CD8 population came from CD45RO-negative cells selected for CCR7, without terminally differentiated effector memory CD45RA+ cells. Here immunoSEQ multiplex PCR was the method, and the copy in TCRdb shows in-frame clones only, minus some. The sample contains millions of clones, about 95% of which appear only once. Sequencing was performed on naive CD8+ T cells sorted from blood. All receptors come from a man younger than 35 in good health.

This clone was seen once. V is TRBV23-1 and J is TRBJ2-7, with 7 bases lining up with TRBD1. TRBV23-1 is flagged as an ORF with uncertain function. The CDR3 is 14 residues long. V shed 2 bases, J shed 5 bases, and the junction held 6 bases outside the gene matches. The CDR3 coding sequence is TGCGCCAGCAGTCAAGACAGGGTCGGAGACGAGCAGTACTTC. It specifies CASSQDRVGDEQYF.

The count of this clone is one. This likely reflects a read error, since a far larger clone is one base away. The J gene is TRBJ2-5, the V gene TRBV5-1; weak D call: TRBD2 (6 bases). Germline V gene lookup returns CDR1 SGHRS and CDR2 YFSETQ. The CDR3 runs to 13 residues. The DNA of the CDR3 is TGCGCCAGCCGAACTAGGACGGGAGAGGCCCAGTACTTC. Encoded protein: CASRTRTGEAQYF.

The rearrangement links TRBV15 to TRBJ2-5, with D maybe TRBD1 (5 bases). Gene TRBJ2-7 matches the end of the DNA better, so the J call may be wrong. Germline assignment: CDR1 LNHNV and CDR2 YYDKDF (reference sequence). The CDR3 has 16 residues. CDR3 region: CATSRDYTGVPGEQYF. CDR3 in DNA: TGTGCCACCAGCAGAGATTATACAGGAGTCCCCGGCGAGCAGTACTTC.

DNA of the CDR3: TGTGCCAGCAGCGTAATAGACAGGGGAGAAGAGACCCAGTACTTC. Amino acid sequence: CASSVIDRGEETQYF. V gene TRBV7-9 combines with J gene TRBJ2-5, with 8 bases fitting TRBD1. V lost 5 bases to trimming and J lost 3 bases; unmatched junction nucleotides: 8. CDR1 and CDR2 from the germline V gene are SEHNR and FQNEAQ (reference sequence). This CDR3 is 15 amino acids long.

The chain carries TRBV25-1 and TRBJ2-7; D might be TRBD1 (6 bases). Germline-derived CDR1 and CDR2 are MGHDK and SYGVNS. V lost 10 bases, J lost 3 bases, and 19 bases lay in between. The CDR3 is made up of 14 amino acids. CDR3 sequence: CATDSTGSGYEQYF. The CDR3 coding sequence is TGTGCCACCGATTCCACAGGGTCTGGCTACGAGCAGTACTTC.

The genes are TRBV6-1 and TRBJ2-7, with D perhaps matching TRBD2 (5 bases). Germline values: CDR1 MNHNS, CDR2 SASEGT. CDR3 length: 16 residues. V was pared by 0 bases and J by 1 base, with 13 bases between. The CDR3 sequence: CASSEAGGFPSYEQYF. The CDR3 DNA sequence: TGTGCCAGCAGTGAAGCGGGCGGGTTCCCGTCCTACGAGCAGTACTTC.

This clone was seen just once. This sequence joins TRBV5-6 and TRBJ2-7; D is undetermined. CDR3 length: 11 amino acids. Trimming left V 5 bases short and J 3 bases short, with 6 bases between. Germline CDR1 SGHDT, CDR2 YYEEEE. The CDR3 protein is CASSSIYEQYF. The CDR3 DNA is TGTGCCAGCAGTTCAATCTACGAGCAGTACTTC.

The chain has TRBV13 and TRBJ2-2; 8 nucleotides line up with TRBD1. The germline V gene has CDR1 PRHDT and CDR2 FYEKMQ (reference sequence). This CDR3 contains 14 residues. Germline trimming cut 5 bases from V and 3 bases from J; bases unmatched to any gene: 2. The CDR3, as DNA: TGTGCCAGCAGCCTGGACAGGGACACCGGGGAGCTGTTTTTT. Protein product: CASSLDRDTGELFF.

V gene TRBV19 combines with J gene TRBJ2-5; TRBD2 is a possible D gene (5 bases). V lost 6 bases and J 2 bases, leaving 10 bases between the germline ends. The CDR3 runs to 13 residues. Germline V gene data show CDR1 as LNHDA and CDR2 as SQIVND (reference sequence). The chain's CDR3 is CASRPLGQETQYF. CDR3 DNA: TGTGCCAGTAGACCACTAGGTCAAGAGACCCAGTACTTC. Full variable domain (rest looked up from reference TRBV19 and TRBJ2-5): DGGITQSPKYLFRKEGQNVTLSCEQNLNHDAMYWYRQDPGQGLRLIYYSQIVNDFQKGDIAEGYSVSREKKESFPLTVTSAQKNPTAFYLCASRPLGQETQYFGPGTRLLVL.

The count of this clone is one. This chain connects TRBV27 to TRBJ1-6; the D is unclear. There are 15 residues in the CDR3. The V and J ends lost 7 bases and 10 bases respectively, with 20 bases between them. Germline assignment: CDR1 MNHEY and CDR2 SMNVEV (reference sequence). CDR3 coding DNA: TGTGCCAGCACCGCCGAGAGTCCGAATTTGTCACCCCTCCACTTT. Translation gives CASTAESPNLSPLHF.

The gene calls are TRBV7-8 and TRBJ2-7; D is possibly TRBD1 (5 bases). The CDR3 has 13 amino acids. V was shortened by 3 bases and J by 4 bases, with 10 bases between the two germline ends. Germline V gives CDR1 SGHVS, CDR2 FQNEAQ. CDR3 DNA sequence: TGTGCCAGCAGCTTTACAGGAAAGTACGAGCAGTACTTC. It codes for CASSFTGKYEQYF.

This clone has just one count. The chain joins TRBV4-1 to TRBJ1-6; D not certain. Trimming took off 1 base at V and 7 bases at J, with 8 bases between the two ends. Germline V gene sequence: CDR1 MGHRA, CDR2 YSYEKL. CDR3 length equals 14 residues. CDR3 sequence (DNA): TGCGCCAGCAGCCAAGGCTCACAGAATTCACCCCTCCACTTT. As protein: CASSQGSQNSPLHF.

The chain uses TRBV25-1 and TRBJ1-1; TRBD1 matches at 7 bases. Per germline, CDR1 MGHDK and CDR2 SYGVNS. V lost 8 bases, J lost 2 bases, and 11 bases stayed unmatched. This CDR3 spans 15 amino acids. CDR3 coding DNA: TGTGCCAGCCTAGCCGGGACAGCCAGAAACACTGAAGCTTTCTTT. It codes for CASLAGTARNTEAFF.

As to this clone: At one end the junction does not follow the germline gene, possibly because of a read error. This CDR3 reads CASSYLAGGPDTQYF. The CDR3, as DNA: TGTGCTAGCAGCTATCTAGCGGGGGGGCCAGATACGCAGTATTTT. The chain couples TRBV7-7 to TRBJ2-3; 12 bases are a match to TRBD2. The CDR3 extends over 15 amino acids. Germline-derived CDR1 and CDR2 are SSHAT and FNYEAQ (reference sequence).

As concerns this clone: Other nucleotide sequences in the sample specify the same CDR3. The rearrangement links TRBV5-1 to TRBJ2-1; 11 bases agree with TRBD2. This CDR3 comprises 15 residues. The junction had 2 bases not matched to a gene; V was cut back by 4 bases and J by 2 bases. Germline lookup yields CDR1 SGHRS and CDR2 YFSETQ. This chain's CDR3 is CASSVAGGPYNEQFF. The CDR3 nucleotides read TGCGCCAGCAGCGTAGCGGGAGGGCCCTACAATGAGCAGTTCTTC.

This clone was observed a handful of times. The sample holds other DNA sequences that translate to the same CDR3. The chain employs TRBV13 and TRBJ2-3; D gene uncertain. This CDR3 region has 13 residues. V lost 1 base and J 0 bases, leaving 2 bases between the germline ends. From germline, CDR1 is PRHDT and CDR2 FYEKMQ (reference sequence). The CDR3 reads CASSLESTDTQYF. CDR3 bases: TGTGCCAGCAGCTTAGAGAGCACAGATACGCAGTATTTT.

The chain combines TRBV29-1 with TRBJ1-1; D gene ambiguous. The germline V and J ends were trimmed by 4 bases and 0 bases, with 9 bases remaining between them. The CDR3 spans 13 residues. Germline V gene data show CDR1 as SQVTM and CDR2 as ANQGSEA. CDR3 amino acids: CSVGLLLNTEAFF. DNA for the CDR3: TGCAGCGTTGGCCTTCTATTGAACACTGAAGCTTTCTTT. Supplemented by reference TRBV29-1 and TRBJ1-1, the full variable domain reads SAVISQKPSRDICQRGTSLTIQCQVDSQVTMMFWYRQQPGQSLTLIATANQGSEATYESGFVIDKFPISRPNLTFSTLTVSNMSPEDSSIYLCSVGLLLNTEAFFGQGTRLTVV.

This chain links TRBV7-9 with TRBJ2-7; maybe TRBD2 (6 bases). The V end lost 5 bases, the J end lost 2 bases, and 19 bases lay between the germline ends. Germline loops: CDR1 SEHNR, CDR2 FQNEAQ (reference sequence). This CDR3 is 16 amino acids long. Written as DNA, the CDR3 is TGTGCCAGCAGCCACCCCAGGGCGGGACCTACCTACGAGCAGTACTTC. Translating it yields CASSHPRAGPTYEQYF.

The chain carries TRBV4-3 and TRBJ2-2; 9 bases agree with TRBD2. With V trimmed by 7 bases and J by 1 base, 13 bases remained unmatched. Germline V gene lookup returns CDR1 LGHNA and CDR2 YSLEER. The CDR3 covers 18 residues. Here the CDR3 DNA reads TGCGCCAGCACCCTATTACCCCAACTAGCGGGGAACACCGGGGAGCTGTTTTTT. Its translation: CASTLLPQLAGNTGELFF.

The chain couples TRBV6-6 to TRBJ2-5; D is possibly TRBD1 (6 bases). The CDR3 has 14 residues. Trimming took off 6 bases at V and 0 bases at J, with 11 bases between the two ends. From germline, CDR1 is MNHNY and CDR2 SVGAGI (reference sequence). CDR3 DNA: TGTGCCAGCAGGCAACAGGGCTACCAAGAGACCCAGTACTTC. Its protein product is CASRQQGYQETQYF.

This sequence joins TRBV5-8 and TRBJ2-1; perhaps TRBD2 as D (6 bases). This CDR3 contains 13 residues. Germline V gene data show CDR1 as SGHTS and CDR2 as YDEGEE. Trimming took 2 bases from V and 8 from J, leaving 11 bases between them. The CDR3 loop reads CASSFAGPDEQFF. The CDR3 DNA is TGTGCCAGCAGCTTTGCGGGGCCCGATGAGCAGTTCTTC.

This chain joins TRBV28 and TRBJ1-1, with 9 bases that match TRBD1. CDR3 length: 13 amino acids. Germline CDR1 MDHEN, CDR2 SYDVKM. V trimming: 5 bases; J trimming: 6 bases; junction bases outside the gene matches: 4. DNA for the CDR3: TGTGCCAGCAGTCTACGGACAGGGGCTGAAGCTTTCTTT. This sequence encodes CASSLRTGAEAFF.

This clone has a single count. The rearrangement uses TRBV7-9 and TRBJ2-7; the match to TRBD1 covers 7 bases. V trimming: 5 bases; J trimming: 0 bases; junction bases outside the gene matches: 7. This CDR3 comprises 15 residues. The germline V gene encodes CDR1 SEHNR and CDR2 FQNEAQ (reference sequence). CDR3 DNA sequence: TGTGCCAGCAGCCGTGATGGGGACAGCTCCTACGAGCAGTACTTC. It encodes CASSRDGDSSYEQYF.

This chain uses TRBV5-5 with TRBJ2-7; possible D gene TRBD2, 5 bases. Germline assignment: CDR1 SGHKS and CDR2 YYEKEE (reference sequence). The CDR3 loop spans 16 amino acids. V was shortened by 2 bases and J by 9 bases, with 24 bases between the two germline ends. The CDR3 DNA reads TGTGCCAGCAGCTTAACGTGGGAGAGCCCGACCTCGGCGCAGTACTTC. Translating it yields CASSLTWESPTSAQYF.

Details on this clone: This could be a read error, since a much larger clone is one nucleotide away. The V and J genes are TRBV5-6 and TRBJ2-5, with D unclear. In germline, CDR1 is SGHDT, CDR2 YYEEEE. The CDR3 contains 11 residues. The DNA of the CDR3 is TGTGCCGGCAGCTTCCAAGAGACCCAGTACTTC. It is translated as CAGSFQETQYF.

The chain employs TRBV7-9 and TRBJ2-2; either TRBD1 or TRBD2 may supply D (5 bases each). In germline, CDR1 is SEHNR, CDR2 FQNEAQ (reference sequence). The V end was cut by 2 bases, the J end by 6 bases, with 13 bases between. There are 15 residues in the CDR3. The DNA for the CDR3 is TGTGCCAGCAGCTTAAGGGACCCCGGGGCCGGGGAGCTGTTTTTT. Protein product: CASSLRDPGAGELFF.

The chain recombines TRBV27 with TRBJ2-1; D is tentatively TRBD1 or TRBD2 (5 bases each). Germline assignment: CDR1 MNHEY and CDR2 SMNVEV (reference sequence). There are 11 residues in the CDR3. V lost 6 bases, J lost 9 bases, and 9 bases lay in between. The CDR3 region has the DNA TGTGCCAGCAGCCCAGGGAGTGAGCAGTTCTTC. Protein product: CASSPGSEQFF.

The chain employs TRBV21-1 and TRBJ2-5. TRBV21-1 corresponds to a pseudogene. The CDR3 extends over 11 amino acids. The chain's CDR3 is CASSSWRNQYF. The CDR3 region has the DNA TGTGCCAGCAGCTCCTGGCGTAACCAGTACTTC.

The chain combines TRBV7-6 with TRBJ2-7, with 7 bases aligning to TRBD1. Losses at the gene ends were 1 base for V and 6 bases for J; bases not matched to a gene: 9. CDR1 is SGHVS, CDR2 FNYEAQ, per germline. The CDR3 runs 15 residues. CDR3 sequence reads: CASSLGWTGQGEQYF. In nucleotides, the CDR3 is TGTGCCAGCAGCTTAGGGTGGACAGGCCAGGGCGAGCAGTACTTC. Filled out from reference TRBV7-6 and TRBJ2-7, the complete variable domain reads GAGVSQSPRYKVTKRGQDVALRCDPISGHVSLYWYRQALGQGPEFLTYFNYEAQQDKSGLPNDRFSAERPEGSISTLTIQRTEQRDSAMYRCASSLGWTGQGEQYFGPGTRLTVT.